This T cell receptor beta chain is from a study of blood T cell repertoires in COVID-19. This CDR3 spans 15 amino acids. The germline gives CDR1 LGHNA, CDR2 YSLEER. V lost 5 bases and J lost 4; bases outside the gene matches: 5. This clone has only a few counts. Some clones are missing from TCRdb's copy, which holds only in-frame ones; the method was immunoSEQ multiplex PCR. The top ten hold around 4% of the sample, which has about 150,000 clones, about nine tenths seen once. The TCR comes from a woman aged 60-70 years with active or convalescent COVID-19. This chain links TRBV4-3 with TRBJ2-2, with 9 bases identical to TRBD1. The sample taken for sequencing was peripheral blood. CDR3 region: CASSSGTGSTGELFF. In DNA form, the CDR3 reads TGCGCCAGCAGCTCCGGGACAGGGTCCACCGGGGAGCTGTTTTTT.